These 4 T cell receptor beta chains came from one sample sequenced in a study of cytomegalovirus exposure and HLA in healthy donors. The PCR employed 60 Vbeta primers together with 13 Jbeta primers. The table came from immunoSEQ multiplex PCR; TCRdb's copy has only in-frame clones and leaves some out. Here the sample spans some 180,000 clones, about 88% being singletons. Sequencing used PBMCs. The receptors derive from a girl under three years old in good health and CMV-seronegative.

The V gene is TRBV18, the J gene TRBJ1-2; perhaps TRBD1 as D (6 bases). Germline-derived CDR1 and CDR2 are KGHSH and LQKENI. The CDR3 length is 17 residues. V lost 3 bases to trimming and J lost 7 bases, with 24 bases between them. The CDR3 DNA follows: TGTGCCAGCTCACCGAATGAACAGACAGGTGTCCAAGGTGGCTACACCTTC. Protein sequence: CASSPNEQTGVQGGYTF.

The J gene is TRBJ1-5, the V gene TRBV19, with D possibly TRBD1 on 6 matching bases. CDR3 size: 18 residues. The germline V gene has CDR1 LNHDA and CDR2 SQIVND (reference sequence). With 3 bases removed from V and 5 bases from J, the gap between germline ends came to 23 bases. The CDR3 region has the DNA TGTGCCAGTAGTATGGTCGGGACACCAAAGGGGATGTATCAGCCCCAGCATTTT. As protein: CASSMVGTPKGMYQPQHF. Using reference TRBV19 and TRBJ1-5 for the parts outside the CDR3, the full variable domain is DGGITQSPKYLFRKEGQNVTLSCEQNLNHDAMYWYRQDPGQGLRLIYYSQIVNDFQKGDIAEGYSVSREKKESFPLTVTSAQKNPTAFYLCASSMVGTPKGMYQPQHFGDGTRLSIL.

The chain has TRBV21-1 and TRBJ2-7; the table's TRBD2 call for D was not verified on the DNA. TRBV21-1 represents a pseudogene. This CDR3 region has 14 residues. DNA of the CDR3: TGTGCCAGCAGCAATGCCGCGAGCTCCTACGAGCAGTACTTC. Protein: CASSNAASSYEQYF.

V usage is TRBV7-3 and J usage is TRBJ2-6, with D possibly matching TRBD2 (6 bases). CDR3 length: 17 residues. Germline loops: CDR1 SGHTA, CDR2 FQGTGA. V was trimmed by 1 base and J by 4 bases, leaving 14 bases between them. The CDR3 DNA follows: TGTGCCAGCAGCTTAATTGCGGGACCCCCGGGGGCCAACGTCCTGACTTTC. Protein product: CASSLIAGPPGANVLTF.